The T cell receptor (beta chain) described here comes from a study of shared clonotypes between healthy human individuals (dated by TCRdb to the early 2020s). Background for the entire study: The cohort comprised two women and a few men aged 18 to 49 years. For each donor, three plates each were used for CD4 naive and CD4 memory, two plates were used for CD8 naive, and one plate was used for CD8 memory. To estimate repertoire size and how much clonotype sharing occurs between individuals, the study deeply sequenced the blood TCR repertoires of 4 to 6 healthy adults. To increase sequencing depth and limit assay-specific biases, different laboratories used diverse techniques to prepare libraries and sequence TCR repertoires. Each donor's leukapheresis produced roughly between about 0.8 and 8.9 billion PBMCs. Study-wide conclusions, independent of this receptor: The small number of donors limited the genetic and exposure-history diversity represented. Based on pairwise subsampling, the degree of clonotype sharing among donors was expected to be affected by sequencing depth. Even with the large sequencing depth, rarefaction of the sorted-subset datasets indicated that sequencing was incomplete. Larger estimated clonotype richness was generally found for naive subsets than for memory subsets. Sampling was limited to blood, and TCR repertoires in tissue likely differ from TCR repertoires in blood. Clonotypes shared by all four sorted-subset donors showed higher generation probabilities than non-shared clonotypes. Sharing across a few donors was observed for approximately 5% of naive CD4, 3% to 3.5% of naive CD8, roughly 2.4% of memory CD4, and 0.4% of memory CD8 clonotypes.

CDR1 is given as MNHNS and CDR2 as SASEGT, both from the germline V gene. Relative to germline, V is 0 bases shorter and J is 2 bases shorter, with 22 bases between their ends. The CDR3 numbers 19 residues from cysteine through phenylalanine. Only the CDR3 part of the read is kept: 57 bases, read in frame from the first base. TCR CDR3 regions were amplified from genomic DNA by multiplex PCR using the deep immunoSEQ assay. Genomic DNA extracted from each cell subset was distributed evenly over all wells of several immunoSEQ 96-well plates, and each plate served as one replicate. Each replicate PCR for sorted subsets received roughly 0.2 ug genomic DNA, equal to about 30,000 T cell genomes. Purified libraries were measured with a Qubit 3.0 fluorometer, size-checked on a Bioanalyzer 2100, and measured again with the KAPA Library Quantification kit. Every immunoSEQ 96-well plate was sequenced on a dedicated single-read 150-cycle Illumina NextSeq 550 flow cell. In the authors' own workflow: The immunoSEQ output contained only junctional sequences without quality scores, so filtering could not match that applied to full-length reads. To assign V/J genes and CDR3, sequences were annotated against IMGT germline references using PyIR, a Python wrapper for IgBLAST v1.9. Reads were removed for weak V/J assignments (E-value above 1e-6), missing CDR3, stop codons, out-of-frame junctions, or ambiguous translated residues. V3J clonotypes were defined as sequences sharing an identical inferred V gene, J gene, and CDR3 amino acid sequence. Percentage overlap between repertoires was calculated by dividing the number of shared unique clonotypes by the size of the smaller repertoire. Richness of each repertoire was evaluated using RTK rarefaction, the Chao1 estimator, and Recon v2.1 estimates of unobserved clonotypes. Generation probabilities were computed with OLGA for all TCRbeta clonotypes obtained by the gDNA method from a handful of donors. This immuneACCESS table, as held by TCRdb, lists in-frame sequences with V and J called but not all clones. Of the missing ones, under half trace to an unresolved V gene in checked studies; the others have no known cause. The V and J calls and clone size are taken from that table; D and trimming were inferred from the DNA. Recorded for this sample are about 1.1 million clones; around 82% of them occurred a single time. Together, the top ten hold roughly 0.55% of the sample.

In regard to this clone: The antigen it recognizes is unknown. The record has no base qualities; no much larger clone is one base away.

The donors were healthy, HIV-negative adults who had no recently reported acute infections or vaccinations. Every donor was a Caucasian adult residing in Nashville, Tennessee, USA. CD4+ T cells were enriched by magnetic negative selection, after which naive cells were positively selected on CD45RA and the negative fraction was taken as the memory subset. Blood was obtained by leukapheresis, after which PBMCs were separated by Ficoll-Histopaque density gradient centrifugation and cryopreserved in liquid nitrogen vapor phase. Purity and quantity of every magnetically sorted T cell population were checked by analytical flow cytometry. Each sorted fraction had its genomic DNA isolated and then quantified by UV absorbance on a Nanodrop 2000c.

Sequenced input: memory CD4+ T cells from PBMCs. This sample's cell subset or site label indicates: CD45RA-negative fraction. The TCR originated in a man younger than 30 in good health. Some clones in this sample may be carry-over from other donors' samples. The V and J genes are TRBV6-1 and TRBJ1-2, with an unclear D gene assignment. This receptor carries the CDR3 CASSEAGRGRAPINYGYTF. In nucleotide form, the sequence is TGTGCCAGCAGTGAAGCGGGTCGAGGCAGAGCTCCCATCAACTATGGCTACACCTTC.